This T cell receptor (beta chain) was recovered during a study of shared clonotypes between healthy human individuals. This CDR3 spans 17 amino acids. Germline V gives CDR1 KGHSH, CDR2 LQKENI. V lost 2 bases to trimming and J lost 3 bases, with 16 bases between them. Sequencing was performed with immunoSEQ multiplex PCR; in TCRdb, only in-frame clones are kept and a portion is missing. The sample has over a million clones, more than 60% seen once. This receptor was obtained from a man aged 18 to 30 in good health. V is TRBV18 and J is TRBJ1-4; D ambiguous. The source material was memory CD4+ T cells sorted from blood. Indicated subset: CD45RA-negative fraction. The CDR3 reads CASSPLSLLGANEKLFF. The DNA of the CDR3 is TGTGCCAGCTCACCATTAAGTCTATTGGGAGCTAATGAAAAACTGTTTTTT.